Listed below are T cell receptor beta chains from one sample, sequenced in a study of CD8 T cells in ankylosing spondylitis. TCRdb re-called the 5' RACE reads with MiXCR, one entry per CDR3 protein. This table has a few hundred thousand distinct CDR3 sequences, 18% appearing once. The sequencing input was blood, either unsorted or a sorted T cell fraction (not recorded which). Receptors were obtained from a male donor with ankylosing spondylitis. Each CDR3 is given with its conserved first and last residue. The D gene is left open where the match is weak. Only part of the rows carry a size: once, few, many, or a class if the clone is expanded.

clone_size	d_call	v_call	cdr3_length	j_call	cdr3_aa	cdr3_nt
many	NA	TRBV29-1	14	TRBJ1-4	CSVQAGSSNEKLFF	TGCAGCGTACAAGCGGGCAGCTCTAATGAAAAACTGTTTTTT
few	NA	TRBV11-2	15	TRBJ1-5	CASSLGAGAGQPQHF	TGTGCCAGCAGCTTAGGGGCAGGGGCTGGGCAGCCCCAGCATTTT
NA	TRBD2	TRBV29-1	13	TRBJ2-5	CSAIAGVQETQYF	TGCAGCGCCATAGCGGGGGTCCAAGAGACCCAGTACTTC
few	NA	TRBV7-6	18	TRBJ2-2	CASSRYPGQGLPPGSCFF	NA
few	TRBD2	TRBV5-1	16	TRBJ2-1	CASSFTPGLAGNEQFF	TGCGCCAGCAGCTTTACACCGGGACTAGCGGGAAATGAGCAGTTCTTC
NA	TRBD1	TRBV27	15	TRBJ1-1	CASSSWTGRNTEAFF	TGTGCCAGCAGTTCATGGACAGGGAGGAACACTGAAGCTTTCTTT
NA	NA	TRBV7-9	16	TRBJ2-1	CASSSRAESSYNEQFF	TGTGCCAGCAGCTCCCGAGCGGAGAGCTCCTACAATGAGCAGTTCTTC
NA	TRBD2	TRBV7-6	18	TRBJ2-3	CASSLRASGESSTDTQYF	TGTGCCAGCAGCTTAAGGGCTAGCGGGGAGTCTAGCACAGATACGCAGTATTTT
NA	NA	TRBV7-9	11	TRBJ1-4	CASGPNEKLFF	TGTGCCAGCGGCCCAAATGAAAAACTGTTTTTT
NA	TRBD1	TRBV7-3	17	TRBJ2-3	CASTLFHRGASTDTQYF	TGTGCCAGCACCCTCTTTCACAGGGGGGCGAGCACAGATACGCAGTATTTT
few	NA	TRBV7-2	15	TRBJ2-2	CASSLGALPTGELFF	TGTGCCAGCAGCTTAGGAGCGTTACCCACCGGGGAGCTGTTTTTT
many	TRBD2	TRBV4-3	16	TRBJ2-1	CASSQGTSGSYNEQFF	TGCGCCAGCAGCCAGGGGACTAGCGGAAGCTACAATGAGCAGTTCTTC
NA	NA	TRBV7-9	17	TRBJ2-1	CASSSLGWGTPGDEQFF	TGTGCCAGCAGCTCCCTCGGGTGGGGGACTCCAGGCGATGAGCAGTTCTTC
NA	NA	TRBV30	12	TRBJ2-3	CAWSVGGDTQYF	TGTGCCTGGAGTGTGGGAGGAGATACGCAGTATTTT
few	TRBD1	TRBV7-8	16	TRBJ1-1	CASSLVDRGLNTEAFF	TGTGCCAGCAGCTTGGTAGACAGGGGCCTGAACACTGAAGCTTTCTTT
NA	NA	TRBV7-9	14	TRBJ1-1	CASSSAQGPPEAFF	TGTGCCAGCAGCTCCGCGCAGGGGCCCCCCGAAGCTTTCTTT
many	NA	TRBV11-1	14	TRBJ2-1	CASSLVLSRNEQFF	TGTGCCAGCAGCTTAGTACTATCAAGGAATGAGCAGTTCTTC
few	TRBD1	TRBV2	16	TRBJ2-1	CASSAIGDRGFNEQFF	TGTGCCAGCAGCGCTATCGGGGACAGGGGGTTTAATGAGCAGTTCTTC
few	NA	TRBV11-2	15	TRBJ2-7	CASSPRLGEALEQYF	TGTGCCAGCAGCCCCCGACTGGGGGAGGCTCTCGAGCAGTACTTC
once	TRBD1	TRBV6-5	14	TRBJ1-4	CASSSQGGHEKLFF	TGTGCCAGCAGTTCACAGGGGGGCCATGAAAAACTGTTTTTT
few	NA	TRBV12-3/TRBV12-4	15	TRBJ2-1	CASSYGVPLYNEQFF	TGTGCCAGCAGTTACGGGGTCCCCCTCTACAATGAGCAGTTCTTC
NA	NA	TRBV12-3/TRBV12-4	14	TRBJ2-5	CASSLNPSQETQYF	TGTGCCAGCAGTCTTAATCCCTCCCAAGAGACCCAGTACTTC
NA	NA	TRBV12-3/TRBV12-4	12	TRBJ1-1	CASSPEGPEAFF	TGTGCCAGCAGTCCAGAGGGCCCTGAAGCTTTCTTT
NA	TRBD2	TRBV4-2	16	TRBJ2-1	CASSQAVAGSYNEQFF	TGTGCCAGCAGCCAAGCGGTAGCGGGGTCCTACAATGAGCAGTTCTTC
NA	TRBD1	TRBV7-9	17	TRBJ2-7	CASSSSGTGLFSYEQYF	TGTGCCAGCAGCTCCTCCGGGACAGGGCTTTTCTCCTACGAGCAGTACTTC
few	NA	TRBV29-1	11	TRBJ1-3	CSVINGNTIYF	TGCAGCGTCATAAACGGAAACACCATATATTTT